One sample yielded the 23 T cell receptor beta chains listed below, sequenced in a study of a mutant IDH1 vaccine in newly diagnosed glioma. Sequencing used immunoSEQ multiplex PCR; TCRdb keeps in-frame clones, though not all of them. The data contain fewer than 45,000 clones, around 82% of them singletons. The time point is: week 47, end of study. In every dose of vaccine, 300 ug of mutant IDH1 20-mer peptide was given alongside topical imiquimod. Their cognate antigens are unknown. The source material was PBMCs, sampled from a glioma patient whose treatment included an IDH1 peptide vaccine. These TCRs come from a man aged 18 to 30 with glioma. Some clones in this sample may be carry-over from other donors' samples.

The chain carries TRBV30 and TRBJ2-1; D could derive from TRBD1 or TRBD2 (6 bases each). V was cut by 2 bases and J by 2 bases, with 10 bases left in between. The V gene's germline CDR1 is GTSNPN and CDR2 SVGIG (reference sequence). CDR3 length: 14 amino acids. The CDR3 bases are TGTGCCTGGAGTACCGGGGGCCCCTACAATGAGCAGTTCTTC. Protein sequence: CAWSTGGPYNEQFF. The variable domain in full, completed from reference TRBV30 and TRBJ2-1, reads SQTIHQWPATLVQPVGSPLSLECTVEGTSNPNLYWYRQAAGRGLQLLFYSVGIGQISSEVPQNLSASRPQDRQFILSSKKLLLSDSGFYLCAWSTGGPYNEQFFGPGTRLTVL.

This chain connects TRBV29-1 to TRBJ2-3; 12 bases map to TRBD2. The CDR3 extends over 16 amino acids. In germline, CDR1 is SQVTM, CDR2 ANQGSEA. J lost 5 bases, V lost 3 bases, and 9 bases had no gene match. The CDR3: CSVDFLAGGLGDTQYF. The DNA for the CDR3 is TGCAGCGTTGATTTTCTAGCGGGGGGGCTGGGAGATACGCAGTATTTT.

This rearrangement joins TRBV6-5 to TRBJ1-1; TRBD1 aligns across 7 bases. V lost 6 bases, J lost 4 bases, and 8 bases stayed unmatched. The CDR3 runs 14 residues. Germline assignment: CDR1 MNHEY and CDR2 SVGAGI. The CDR3 region is CASSPDRVSTEAFF. The CDR3 DNA reads as TGTGCCAGCAGCCCCGACAGGGTATCCACTGAAGCTTTCTTT.

The V and J genes are TRBV25-1 and TRBJ1-2, with D perhaps TRBD1 (6 bases). The V gene lost 4 bases and the J gene lost 4 bases, with 13 bases spanning the gap. The germline V gene encodes CDR1 MGHDK and CDR2 SYGVNS. CDR3 size: 14 residues. In DNA, the CDR3 is TGTGCCAGCAGTGGGTTCACCAGGGGCTATGGCTACACCTTC. This sequence encodes CASSGFTRGYGYTF.

The chain carries TRBV12-5 and TRBJ1-2; TRBD1 is a possible D gene (5 bases). Germline assignment: CDR1 LGHNT and CDR2 FRNRAP. This CDR3 region has 15 residues. The V end lost 5 bases, the J end lost 8 bases, and 21 bases lay between the germline ends. The DNA for the CDR3 is TGTGCTAGTGGTCCACCCGATGTTTCAGGGACCGGCTACACCTTC. Translation gives CASGPPDVSGTGYTF. Complete variable domain (other parts from reference TRBV12-5 and TRBJ1-2): DARVTQTPRHKVTEMGQEVTMRCQPILGHNTVFWYRQTMMQGLELLAYFRNRAPLDDSGMPKDRFSAEMPDATLATLKIQPSEPRDSAVYFCASGPPDVSGTGYTFGSGTRLTVV.

V usage is TRBV7-8 and J usage is TRBJ1-5; D gene ambiguous. V lost 2 bases and J lost 4, with 6 bases in between. The CDR3 consists of 13 residues. CDR1 and CDR2 (germline): SGHVS, FQNEAQ. The CDR3 nucleotides read TGTGCCAGCAGCTTAAAGGCAAATCAGCCCCAGCATTTT. This codes for CASSLKANQPQHF.

This chain connects TRBV7-3 to TRBJ2-7; D may be TRBD2 (6 bases). Per the germline V gene, CDR1 is SGHTA and CDR2 is FQGTGA. The V gene lost 5 bases and the J gene lost 7 bases, with 12 bases spanning the gap. This CDR3 is built from 12 residues. The CDR3 bases are TGTGCCAGCAGCCACGGGGGTGGGGAGCAGTACTTC. Its translation is CASSHGGGEQYF.

This clone was seen a handful of times. This rearrangement joins TRBV2 to TRBJ1-5; 7 nucleotides align to TRBD1. Germline CDR1 SNHLY, CDR2 FYNNEI. V was pared by 7 bases and J by 6 bases, with 6 bases of the junction left unmatched. CDR3 length equals 13 residues. The CDR3 here is CASTGTASQPQHF. Here the CDR3 DNA reads TGTGCCAGCACCGGGACAGCGAGTCAGCCCCAGCATTTT.

The chain recombines TRBV7-2 with TRBJ1-5; TRBD1 matches at 7 bases. V gave up 2 bases and J gave up 9 bases; unmatched junction bases: 10. Per the germline V gene, CDR1 is SGHTA and CDR2 is FQGNSA. CDR3 length equals 15 residues. The CDR3 is CASSLSPGQLSPQHF. In nucleotides, the CDR3 is TGTGCCAGCAGCTTATCCCCGGGACAGCTTTCGCCCCAGCATTTT.

The genes are TRBV4-3 and TRBJ1-2; TRBD1 aligns across 8 bases. Germline values: CDR1 LGHNA, CDR2 YSLEER. Trimming took 1 base from V and 4 from J; bases not matched to a gene: 14. The CDR3 has 18 amino acids. CDR3 loop: CASSQAGFADRGPYGYTF. The CDR3 nucleotides read TGCGCCAGCAGCCAAGCCGGTTTTGCCGACAGGGGTCCCTATGGCTACACCTTC.

This clone was picked up one time. This chain joins TRBV5-4 and TRBJ2-5; a weak D match, TRBD1 (5 bases). The CDR3 runs to 13 residues. Per the germline V gene, CDR1 is SGHNT and CDR2 is YYREEE (reference sequence). Trimming took off 2 bases at V and 5 bases at J, with 10 bases between the two ends. The CDR3 region is CASSLPGPETQYF. In DNA, the CDR3 is TGTGCCAGCAGCTTACCAGGGCCTGAGACCCAGTACTTC.

The chain uses TRBV6-5 and TRBJ1-1, with D unclear. This CDR3 has 13 amino acids. Looked up from germline, CDR1 is MNHEY and CDR2 is SVGAGI. V dropped 8 bases and J dropped 0 bases, with 10 bases sitting between them. DNA of the CDR3: TGTGCCAGCTCGACACCTCTGAACACTGAAGCTTTCTTT. Protein sequence: CASSTPLNTEAFF.

This clone was picked up one time. The genes are TRBV5-1 and TRBJ2-7; 9 bases match TRBD2. Losses at the gene ends were 1 base for V and 2 bases for J; bases not matched to a gene: 4. The CDR3 runs 15 residues. The V gene's germline CDR1 is SGHRS and CDR2 YFSETQ. The chain's CDR3 is CASSLRLAVPYEQYF. Written as DNA, the CDR3 is TGCGCCAGCAGCTTGAGACTAGCGGTTCCCTACGAGCAGTACTTC.

This clone is a singleton in its sample. The J gene is TRBJ1-2, the V gene TRBV6-5; unclear D gene. Trimming pared 7 bases from V and 7 bases from J, leaving 16 bases between. The CDR3 contains 13 residues. The germline V gene encodes CDR1 MNHEY and CDR2 SVGAGI. The CDR3 DNA is TGTGCCAGCAACCAACAAGGCCGGGGTGGCTACACCTTC. Translated, it gives CASNQQGRGGYTF.

The gene calls are TRBV11-2 and TRBJ2-7; tentative D call: TRBD1 (5 bases). The CDR3 runs 15 residues. The ends were cut back, 5 bases at V and 2 bases at J, with 16 bases in the middle. Germline V CDR1 and CDR2: SGHAT, FQNNGV. CDR3 protein: CASSPQGLLTYEQYF. As DNA, the CDR3 is TGTGCCAGCAGCCCCCAGGGCCTCTTGACCTACGAGCAGTACTTC.

The V and J genes are TRBV6-6 and TRBJ1-1, with D perhaps matching TRBD1 (5 bases). Trimming pared 5 bases from V and 11 bases from J, leaving 15 bases between. The CDR3 runs 12 residues. The germline CDR1 and CDR2 sequences are MNHNY and SVGAGI (reference sequence). The CDR3: CASSHGHLDAFF. The CDR3 DNA reads as TGTGCCAGCAGTCACGGACACCTTGACGCTTTCTTT.

The rearrangement uses TRBV6-5 and TRBJ2-3; D not certain. The CDR3 covers 11 residues. Germline CDR1 MNHEY, CDR2 SVGAGI. Trimming took 10 bases from V and 1 from J, leaving 6 bases between them. The CDR3 DNA follows: TGTGCCACGGAACGCACAGATACGCAGTATTTT. It encodes CATERTDTQYF.

CDR3 DNA sequence: TGTGCCAGCAGCCAAATGGGGAACACTGAAGCTTTCTTT. It specifies CASSQMGNTEAFF. V is TRBV4-2 and J is TRBJ1-1, with D unresolved. The CDR3 consists of 13 residues. V was trimmed by 2 bases and J by 1 base, leaving 5 bases between them. Germline V CDR1 and CDR2: LGHNA, YNFKEQ.

The genes are TRBV5-5 and TRBJ1-6, with D unresolved. Germline lookup yields CDR1 SGHKS and CDR2 YYEKEE (reference sequence). This CDR3 has 14 residues. V lost 0 bases and J 8 bases, leaving 9 bases between the germline ends. The CDR3 nucleotides read TGTGCCAGCAGCTTGGACACCACCCATTCACCCCTCCACTTT. Residues: CASSLDTTHSPLHF. Looking up the rest from reference TRBV5-5 and TRBJ1-6 gives the full variable domain: DAGVTQSPTHLIKTRGQQVTLRCSPISGHKSVSWYQQVLGQGPQFIFQYYEKEERGRGNFPDRFSARQFPNYSSELNVNALLLGDSALYLCASSLDTTHSPLHFGNGTRLTVT.

This chain joins TRBV7-2 and TRBJ1-5, with D possibly being TRBD1 (6 bases). The CDR3 covers 16 residues. Germline V gene sequence: CDR1 SGHTA, CDR2 FQGNSA. Trimming shortened V by 1 base and J by 3 bases, and 13 bases separated the two germline ends. CDR3 loop: CASSLEVNRANQPQHF. The CDR3 DNA reads as TGTGCCAGCAGCTTAGAGGTTAACAGGGCCAATCAGCCCCAGCATTTT.

V is TRBV2 and J is TRBJ2-7; 8 nucleotides match TRBD2. This CDR3 contains 17 residues. J was trimmed by 1 base and V by 6 bases; bases with no gene match: 14. Germline lookup yields CDR1 SNHLY and CDR2 FYNNEI. In DNA form, the CDR3 reads TGTGCCAGCAGCCGGGGGGGCATGGGTTTGAGATCCTACGAGCAGTACTTC. Protein sequence: CASSRGGMGLRSYEQYF.

This rearrangement joins TRBV28 to TRBJ1-4; the match to TRBD1 covers 7 bases. CDR3 length equals 17 residues. The V gene end was trimmed by 3 bases and the J gene end by 0 bases; junction bases not matched to a gene: 7. The germline gives CDR1 MDHEN, CDR2 SYDVKM. The CDR3 spells CASSFPPGQTTNEKLFF. The CDR3 bases are TGTGCCAGCAGTTTCCCGCCGGGACAGACAACTAATGAAAAACTGTTTTTT.

The chain recombines TRBV4-3 with TRBJ2-7, with TRBD1 as a possible D gene (6 bases). This CDR3 comprises 17 residues. Germline V gene sequence: CDR1 LGHNA, CDR2 YSLEER. Trimming removed 1 base from V and 2 bases from J, with 18 bases in between. The DNA for the CDR3 is TGCGCCAGCAGCCAAGCTCACGCCGGGACATACACCTACGAGCAGTACTTC. This gives the protein CASSQAHAGTYTYEQYF.